This passage covers 30 T cell receptor beta chains from one sample sequenced in a study of T cell responses to AZD1222 COVID-19 vaccine. Generated by immunoSEQ multiplex PCR, the TCRdb table keeps only in-frame clones and is missing some. Here the sample spans approximately 74,000 clones, about 85% being singletons. The sample in question was peripheral blood, obtained 28 days after the second AZD1222 dose. Every receptor here comes from an adult who received the AZD1222 COVID-19 vaccine.

As regards this clone: Germline and junction disagree at one end, which may indicate a read error. The gene calls are TRBV7-7 and TRBJ2-2; 9 positions match TRBD1. This CDR3 has 15 residues. Looked up from germline, CDR1 is SSHAT and CDR2 is FNYEAQ (reference sequence). The CDR3 coding sequence is TGTGCTAGCAGCCCGGGACAGGGGAACACCGGGGAGCTGTTTTTT. This codes for CASSPGQGNTGELFF.

The chain couples TRBV6-5 to TRBJ1-1, with 8 bases fitting TRBD1. From germline, CDR1 is MNHEY and CDR2 SVGAGI. CDR3 size: 14 residues. Unmatched junction bases numbered 9, after V lost 7 bases and J lost 5 bases. CDR3 loop: CASTIQGVGTEAFF. CDR3 DNA sequence: TGTGCCAGCACAATACAGGGGGTTGGGACTGAAGCTTTCTTT.

The chain has TRBV5-1 and TRBJ2-3; D not certain. The germline V gene encodes CDR1 SGHRS and CDR2 YFSETQ. V was shortened by 5 bases and J by 0 bases, with 10 bases between the two germline ends. The CDR3 length is 14 residues. The CDR3 is CASRSLESTDTQYF. The CDR3 DNA reads TGCGCCAGCAGATCCCTAGAAAGCACAGATACGCAGTATTTT.

This sequence joins TRBV27 and TRBJ2-1; the match to TRBD2 covers 8 bases. Germline CDR1 reads MNHEY; CDR2 reads SMNVEV (reference sequence). The J segment lost 3 bases and the V segment lost 7 bases, leaving 5 bases of the junction unmatched. CDR3 length: 14 amino acids. Written as DNA, the CDR3 is TGTGCCAGCACCCTTCGGGGGGGCTACAATGAGCAGTTCTTC. Translating it yields CASTLRGGYNEQFF.

The chain carries TRBV5-1 and TRBJ2-1; 9 bases fit TRBD2. From germline, CDR1 is SGHRS and CDR2 YFSETQ. This CDR3 is built from 13 residues. Trimming cost V 7 bases and J 6 bases; bases outside gene matches: 5. Here the CDR3 DNA reads TGCGCCAGCGGGCGGGAGGGCCCCAATGAGCAGTTCTTC. It translates to CASGREGPNEQFF.

The J gene is TRBJ2-2, the V gene TRBV2; no definite D call. CDR3 size: 13 residues. The V end lost 6 bases, the J end lost 2 bases, and 7 bases lay between the germline ends. Germline V gives CDR1 SNHLY, CDR2 FYNNEI. The chain's CDR3 is CASRKDNTGELFF. The CDR3 nucleotides read TGTGCCAGCAGGAAGGATAACACCGGGGAGCTGTTTTTT. The entire variable domain, with the rest obtained from reference TRBV2 and TRBJ2-2, is as follows: EPEVTQTPSHQVTQMGQEVILRCVPISNHLYFYWYRQILGQKVEFLVSFYNNEISEKSEIFDDQFSVERPDGSNFTLKIRSTKLEDSAMYFCASRKDNTGELFFGEGSRLTVL.

The rearrangement links TRBV10-1 to TRBJ2-2; D is undetermined. CDR3 length: 13 amino acids. CDR1 WNHNN and CDR2 SYGVQD come from the germline V gene (reference sequence). With 0 bases removed from V and 6 bases from J, the gap between germline ends came to 5 bases. CDR3 bases: TGCGCCAGCAGTGAGTCGTGGTCCGGGGAGCTGTTTTTT. Its translation: CASSESWSGELFF.

The rearrangement joins TRBV19 to TRBJ1-5; weak D call: TRBD1 (5 bases). Germline CDR1 LNHDA, CDR2 SQIVND (reference sequence). CDR3 length equals 15 residues. Trimming removed 7 bases at V and 0 bases at J, with 13 bases between. DNA of the CDR3: TGTGCCAGTAACCTACAGGTTCTTAGCAATCAGCCCCAGCATTTT. Amino acids: CASNLQVLSNQPQHF.

This chain joins TRBV3-1 (or the pseudogene TRBV3-2) and TRBJ1-2; perhaps TRBD1 as D (5 bases). Looked up from germline, CDR1 is LGHDT and CDR2 is YNNKEL (reference sequence). The V end lost 0 bases, the J end lost 5 bases, and 16 bases lay between the germline ends. The length of the CDR3 is 16 residues. Written as DNA, the CDR3 is TGTGCCAGCAGCCAAGATCTACAGGCAACGATATATGGCTACACCTTC. This translates into CASSQDLQATIYGYTF.

This chain joins TRBV19 and TRBJ2-7; the match to TRBD2 covers 7 bases. CDR3 length equals 14 residues. Germline loops: CDR1 LNHDA, CDR2 SQIVND (reference sequence). J gave up 0 bases and V 3 bases, and 2 bases lay outside the gene matches. CDR3 protein: CASSIQRGSYEQYF. DNA of the CDR3: TGTGCCAGTAGTATTCAGCGGGGCTCCTACGAGCAGTACTTC.

The chain is built from TRBV5-5 and TRBJ1-6; tentative D call: TRBD1 (6 bases). Per the germline V gene, CDR1 is SGHKS and CDR2 is YYEKEE (reference sequence). V was pared by 0 bases and J by 10 bases, with 17 bases between. This CDR3 comprises 16 residues. CDR3 residues: CASSLGWGPMGSPLHF. CDR3 sequence (DNA): TGTGCCAGCAGCTTGGGCTGGGGGCCCATGGGGTCACCCCTCCACTTT.

This chain joins TRBV4-1 and TRBJ2-6; tentative D call: TRBD1 (6 bases). V lost 3 bases, J lost 0 bases, and 9 bases lay in between. Germline CDR1 is MGHRA and CDR2 is YSYEKL. CDR3 length: 16 residues. CDR3 DNA: TGCGCCAGCAGCCACTCACAGGGCTCTGGGGCCAACGTCCTGACTTTC. As protein: CASSHSQGSGANVLTF.

The rearrangement joins TRBV7-3 to TRBJ2-3, with 12 bases matching TRBD2. Germline V gives CDR1 SGHTA, CDR2 FQGTGA. The CDR3 covers 16 residues. With V trimmed by 5 bases and J by 1 base, 4 bases remained unmatched. DNA for the CDR3: TGTGCCAGCAGCCAGCTAGCGGGAGGGGGCACAGATACGCAGTATTTT. Its protein product is CASSQLAGGGTDTQYF.

This chain uses TRBV3-1 (or the pseudogene TRBV3-2) with TRBJ2-1; D uncertain. The germline V gene has CDR1 LGHDT and CDR2 YNNKEL (reference sequence). The CDR3 length is 11 residues. Trimming cost V 4 bases and J 10 bases, with 8 bases left between them. The CDR3 DNA reads TGTGCCAGCAGCCTTGGGGTCGAGCAGTTCTTC. This sequence encodes CASSLGVEQFF.

The chain carries TRBV18 and TRBJ1-5; TRBD1 is a possible D gene (5 bases). This CDR3 region has 15 residues. Trimming left V 4 bases short and J 4 bases short, with 14 bases between. CDR1 KGHSH and CDR2 LQKENI come from the germline V gene. The CDR3 nucleotides read TGTGCCAGCTCACGGGCAGGGAATCCTAATCAGCCCCAGCATTTT. Translating it yields CASSRAGNPNQPQHF.

The chain is built from TRBV19 and TRBJ2-3; perhaps TRBD1 as D (6 bases). Germline values: CDR1 LNHDA, CDR2 SQIVND (reference sequence). Between the trimmed V and J ends, which lost 8 bases and 2 bases, there was a span of 17 bases. The CDR3 contains 15 residues. Here the CDR3 DNA reads TGTGCCAGTGACCCTGGACAGTTTTTCACAGATACGCAGTATTTT. Translating it yields CASDPGQFFTDTQYF. The variable domain in full, with the rest retrieved from reference TRBV19 and TRBJ2-3, is DGGITQSPKYLFRKEGQNVTLSCEQNLNHDAMYWYRQDPGQGLRLIYYSQIVNDFQKGDIAEGYSVSREKKESFPLTVTSAQKNPTAFYLCASDPGQFFTDTQYFGPGTRLTVL.

The gene calls are TRBV9 and TRBJ2-2; D gene uncertain. Trimming took off 1 base at V and 5 bases at J, with 3 bases between the two ends. Per germline, CDR1 SGDLS and CDR2 YYNGEE. The CDR3 sequence is 12 residues long. This CDR3 is CASSVMTGELFF. The CDR3 bases are TGTGCCAGCAGCGTAATGACCGGGGAGCTGTTTTTT.

The chain has TRBV5-4 and TRBJ2-5; the match to TRBD1 covers 8 bases. CDR1 and CDR2 (germline): SGHNT, YYREEE (reference sequence). Trimming at V came to 3 bases and at J to 4 bases, leaving 8 bases not matched to a gene. The CDR3 runs 15 residues. CDR3 in DNA: TGTGCCAGCAGCTCTAGAGACAGGGGAGGAGAGACCCAGTACTTC. Translating gives CASSSRDRGGETQYF.

This clone appeared a single time. The rearrangement joins TRBV6-5 to TRBJ1-2; no definite D call. In germline, CDR1 is MNHEY, CDR2 SVGAGI. There are 15 residues in the CDR3. The germline V and J ends were trimmed by 0 bases and 4 bases, with 12 bases remaining between them. As DNA, the CDR3 is TGTGCCAGCAGTTACTCCACAGCTTCAGGCTATGGCTACACCTTC. As protein: CASSYSTASGYGYTF.

V usage is TRBV6-6 and J usage is TRBJ2-6, with unresolved D. Germline V lookup: CDR1 MNHNY, CDR2 SVGAGI (reference sequence). V was shortened by 5 bases and J by 0 bases, with 11 bases between the two germline ends. The CDR3 spans 16 residues. Written as DNA, the CDR3 is TGTGCCAGCAGTCTGAACCCACCCTCTGGGGCCAACGTCCTGACTTTC. It codes for CASSLNPPSGANVLTF.

This chain joins TRBV2 and TRBJ1-5; the D gene is possibly TRBD1 (6 bases). There are 15 residues in the CDR3. Trimming removed 4 bases from V and 3 bases from J, with 13 bases in between. Germline CDR1 is SNHLY and CDR2 is FYNNEI. CDR3 DNA: TGTGCCAGCAGTGTTTGGACAGACAACAATCAGCCCCAGCATTTT. It is translated as CASSVWTDNNQPQHF.

V gene TRBV20-1 combines with J gene TRBJ2-5; D gene unclear. The CDR3 extends over 12 amino acids. The germline CDR1 and CDR2 sequences are DFQATT and SNEGSKA (reference sequence). V was shortened by 3 bases and J by 4 bases, with 9 bases between the two germline ends. The CDR3 here is CSASRLLETQYF. The CDR3 nucleotides are TGCAGTGCTAGTCGGCTGCTAGAGACCCAGTACTTC.

For this clone: At one boundary the junction diverges from the germline segment, which might be a read error. The chain joins TRBV7-9 to TRBJ2-3; 11 bases are a match to TRBD2. CDR3 length equals 14 residues. Germline V gives CDR1 SEHNR, CDR2 FQNEAQ (reference sequence). CDR3 sequence (DNA): TGTGCCGGCAGCTCTAGCGGGAGGACAGATACGCAGTATTTT. The encoded protein is CAGSSSGRTDTQYF.

This chain joins TRBV7-8 and TRBJ2-5; 11 positions match TRBD2. The CDR3 has 16 amino acids. Losses at the gene ends were 8 bases for V and 5 bases for J; bases not matched to a gene: 13. Germline V gene sequence: CDR1 SGHVS, CDR2 FQNEAQ. The chain's CDR3 is CASALPLAGGGETQYF. For the CDR3, the DNA is TGTGCCAGCGCCCTCCCCCTAGCGGGAGGTGGGGAGACCCAGTACTTC. Combining the CDR3 with reference TRBV7-8 and TRBJ2-5 gives the whole variable domain GAGVSQSPRYKVAKRGQDVALRCDPISGHVSLFWYQQALGQGPEFLTYFQNEAQLDKSGLPSDRFFAERPEGSVSTLKIQRTQQEDSAVYLCASALPLAGGGETQYFGPGTRLLVL.

V gene TRBV2 combines with J gene TRBJ1-2, with 7 bases that match TRBD1. Germline CDR1 and CDR2: SNHLY and FYNNEI. After removal of 2 bases from V and 0 bases from J, the junction contained 0 bases not matched to a gene. The CDR3 contains 14 residues. The CDR3 reads CASSEQGANYGYTF. CDR3 nucleotides: TGTGCCAGCAGTGAACAGGGGGCTAACTATGGCTACACCTTC.

The rearrangement uses TRBV19 and TRBJ2-7; 7 positions agree with TRBD2. Per germline, CDR1 LNHDA and CDR2 SQIVND (reference sequence). The CDR3 contains 16 residues. Trimming took 0 bases from V and 0 from J; bases not matched to a gene: 5. CDR3 loop: CASSIDGGSISYEQYF. CDR3 nucleotide sequence: TGTGCCAGTAGTATAGATGGCGGGAGTATCTCCTACGAGCAGTACTTC.

The gene calls are TRBV11-2 and TRBJ2-7; the D call may be TRBD1 or TRBD2 (5 bases each). The V end lost 5 bases, the J end lost 1 base, and 12 bases lay between the germline ends. Germline V gene sequence: CDR1 SGHAT, CDR2 FQNNGV. The CDR3 spans 14 residues. DNA for the CDR3: TGTGCCAGCAGCCTGGGACCCCGGTCCTACGAGCAGTACTTC. Translation: CASSLGPRSYEQYF.

The table lists this clone with a count of one. The chain has TRBV19 and TRBJ2-3; 10 nucleotides line up with TRBD1. The junction had 10 bases not matched to a gene; V was cut back by 6 bases and J by 1 base. CDR3 size: 17 residues. CDR1 is LNHDA and CDR2 is SQIVND in the germline V gene (reference sequence). The CDR3 region is CASSPRGGTGGTDTQYF. CDR3 in DNA: TGTGCCAGTAGCCCCCGGGGCGGGACAGGGGGCACAGATACGCAGTATTTT. The full variable domain, with the rest looked up from reference TRBV19 and TRBJ2-3, is DGGITQSPKYLFRKEGQNVTLSCEQNLNHDAMYWYRQDPGQGLRLIYYSQIVNDFQKGDIAEGYSVSREKKESFPLTVTSAQKNPTAFYLCASSPRGGTGGTDTQYFGPGTRLTVL.

The chain uses TRBV15 and TRBJ2-1, with D possibly matching TRBD2 (5 bases). The CDR3 loop spans 14 amino acids. The germline CDR1 and CDR2 sequences are LNHNV and YYDKDF (reference sequence). With 1 base removed from V and 7 bases from J, the gap between germline ends came to 11 bases. The CDR3 bases are TGTGCCACCAGCAGAGCGGGGATCCTGAATGAGCAGTTCTTC. Translated, it gives CATSRAGILNEQFF.

The V gene is TRBV5-5, the J gene TRBJ1-2; a weak D match, TRBD1 (5 bases). CDR1 and CDR2 from the germline V gene are SGHKS and YYEKEE (reference sequence). CDR3 length equals 15 residues. Trimming stripped 1 base from V and 5 bases from J, with 15 bases between. The CDR3 region is CASSLFPDSLYGYTF. CDR3 sequence (DNA): TGTGCCAGCAGCTTGTTCCCCGACAGTTTGTATGGCTACACCTTC.